The 22 T cell receptor beta chains listed next were all sequenced from one sample in a study of identifying expanded T cells in peripheral blood. Method: immunoSEQ multiplex PCR; TCRdb's copy keeps in-frame clones and lacks some. The data hold 81,000 or so clones, with roughly 84% observed a single time. The sequencing sample was made of blood. The receptors here all came from a person aged 18 to 75 in good health.

This chain links TRBV27 with TRBJ1-2; perhaps TRBD1 as D (5 bases). The germline CDR1 and CDR2 sequences are MNHEY and SMNVEV (reference sequence). The CDR3 length is 13 residues. Trimming removed 6 bases from V and 2 bases from J, with 10 bases in between. CDR3 DNA: TGTGCCAGCAGCCCCCGGGACAACTATGGCTACACCTTC. Translation gives CASSPRDNYGYTF.

This clone occurred a few times. The rearrangement joins TRBV5-1 to TRBJ1-2, with 7 positions matching TRBD1. V shed 6 bases, J shed 5 bases, and the junction held 4 bases outside the gene matches. This CDR3 contains 12 residues. Germline V gene sequence: CDR1 SGHRS, CDR2 YFSETQ. DNA of the CDR3: TGCGCCAGCACCTCAGGGGGGTATGGCTACACCTTC. Translation gives CASTSGGYGYTF.

J is TRBJ1-1 and V is TRBV18; a possible D gene is TRBD1 (6 bases). The CDR3 is 15 residues long. V dropped 0 bases and J dropped 1 base, with 9 bases sitting between them. Germline CDR1 and CDR2: KGHSH and LQKENI. CDR3 nucleotide sequence: TGTGCCAGCTCACCACCGGGCAGGGGGAACACTGAAGCTTTCTTT. Translating gives CASSPPGRGNTEAFF.

This chain connects TRBV7-2 to TRBJ2-5; maybe TRBD2 (7 bases). V lost 1 base and J 4 bases, leaving 16 bases between the germline ends. This CDR3 has 16 amino acids. Germline CDR1 is SGHTA and CDR2 is FQGNSA. CDR3 nucleotide sequence: TGTGCCAGCAGCTTAGATGCGGGGGCCTCGGGAGAGACCCAGTACTTC. As protein: CASSLDAGASGETQYF.

This chain's CDR3 is CASTTLAGGNYNEQFF. For the CDR3, the DNA is TGTGCCAGCACGACCCTAGCGGGAGGAAACTACAATGAGCAGTTCTTC. This chain uses TRBV7-2 with TRBJ2-1, with 11 bases fitting TRBD2. V dropped 7 bases and J dropped 3; count of bases not matched to a gene: 8. Germline CDR1 reads SGHTA; CDR2 reads FQGNSA. CDR3 length equals 16 residues.

J is TRBJ2-3 and V is TRBV7-9; D call uncertain. There are 15 residues in the CDR3. The V gene's germline CDR1 is SEHNR and CDR2 FQNEAQ (reference sequence). Trimming removed 4 bases from V and 5 bases from J, with 16 bases in between. The CDR3 spells CASSSTTLRKDTQYF. The CDR3 DNA reads as TGTGCCAGCAGCTCGACAACCCTGCGAAAAGATACGCAGTATTTT.

CDR3 DNA sequence: TGTGCCAGCAGCCAAGTTGTTAGCGGGGACTTCCAAGAGACCCAGTACTTC. It translates to CASSQVVSGDFQETQYF. The chain employs TRBV14 and TRBJ2-5; 8 nucleotides agree with TRBD2. J gave up 1 base and V 1 base, and 8 bases lay outside the gene matches. There are 17 residues in the CDR3. In germline, CDR1 is SGHDN, CDR2 FVKESK.

The chain uses TRBV19 and TRBJ1-2; possible D gene TRBD1, 6 bases. V lost 4 bases to trimming and J lost 2 bases, with 17 bases between them. The CDR3 is 16 amino acids. Germline CDR1 and CDR2: LNHDA and SQIVND (reference sequence). CDR3 amino acids: CASSTPHREVNYGYTF. The CDR3 DNA sequence: TGTGCCAGTAGTACCCCCCACAGGGAGGTAAACTATGGCTACACCTTC.

J is TRBJ2-1 and V is TRBV7-2, with TRBD2 identical over 9 bases. This CDR3 spans 15 amino acids. CDR1 is SGHTA, CDR2 FQGNSA, per germline. Losses at the gene ends were 4 bases for V and 9 bases for J; bases not matched to a gene: 10. CDR3 sequence: CASSSGTSYNGEQFF. CDR3 nucleotides: TGTGCCAGCAGCTCCGGGACTAGCTACAATGGTGAGCAGTTCTTC.

The chain has TRBV9 and TRBJ2-5, with 8 bases identical to TRBD1. Germline trimming cut 6 bases from V and 7 bases from J; bases unmatched to any gene: 8. Germline values: CDR1 SGDLS, CDR2 YYNGEE. The CDR3 spans 13 residues. In DNA form, the CDR3 reads TGTGCCAGCAACCTCAGGGGGCAGGGGACCCAGTACTTC. Its protein is CASNLRGQGTQYF.

V is TRBV28 and J is TRBJ2-4, with no clear D. Trimming took off 5 bases at V and 0 bases at J, with 11 bases between the two ends. The V gene's germline CDR1 is MDHEN and CDR2 SYDVKM. The CDR3 runs to 15 residues. CDR3 in DNA: TGTGCCAGCAGTCCCTCCCCTTCAGCCAAAAACATTCAGTACTTC. It translates to CASSPSPSAKNIQYF.

The V gene is TRBV4-2, the J gene TRBJ2-7, with D unresolved. The length of the CDR3 is 16 residues. Germline CDR1 is LGHNA and CDR2 is YNFKEQ. V gave up 0 bases and J gave up 3 bases, with 15 bases separating them. DNA for the CDR3: TGTGCCAGCAGCCAAGATTGGCCAGATAGTAGCTACGAGCAGTACTTC. Amino acid sequence: CASSQDWPDSSYEQYF.

V usage is TRBV13 and J usage is TRBJ2-7; weak D call: TRBD1 (5 bases). There are 12 residues in the CDR3. Germline V lookup: CDR1 PRHDT, CDR2 FYEKMQ (reference sequence). V lost 5 bases and J 2 bases, leaving 7 bases between the germline ends. CDR3 loop: CASSQGTYEQYF. CDR3 nucleotides: TGTGCCAGCAGCCAGGGAACCTACGAGCAGTACTTC.

V usage is TRBV19 and J usage is TRBJ2-3, with D perhaps assigned TRBD1 or TRBD2 (5 bases each). The CDR3 spans 14 residues. V was clipped by 4 bases and J by 1 base, with 9 bases between them. Germline V lookup: CDR1 LNHDA, CDR2 SQIVND (reference sequence). The CDR3 nucleotides are TGTGCCAGTAGTAGGGACCCCGGCACAGATACGCAGTATTTT. Protein product: CASSRDPGTDTQYF.

V is TRBV25-1 and J is TRBJ1-1; D is unclear. V shed 10 bases and J shed 1 base, with 13 bases lying between them. This CDR3 is 13 amino acids long. The germline gives CDR1 MGHDK, CDR2 SYGVNS. CDR3 residues: CATQPTGNTEAFF. The CDR3, as DNA: TGTGCCACCCAACCCACGGGGAACACTGAAGCTTTCTTT.

The gene calls are TRBV4-3 and TRBJ2-3; no definite D call. This CDR3 has 14 amino acids. V lost 0 bases to trimming and J lost 5 bases, with 9 bases between them. Germline CDR1 reads LGHNA; CDR2 reads YSLEER. Here the CDR3 reads CASSQEKVGDTQYF. The CDR3 DNA reads as TGCGCCAGCAGCCAAGAGAAGGTTGGAGATACGCAGTATTTT.

CDR3 region: CATSKGLSSYEQYF. The DNA of the CDR3 is TGTGCCACCAGCAAGGGACTAAGCTCCTACGAGCAGTACTTC. The V and J genes are TRBV15 and TRBJ2-7, with TRBD2 identical over 7 bases. Trimming removed 4 bases from V and 0 bases from J; junction bases left unmatched: 3. This CDR3 spans 14 amino acids. Germline assignment: CDR1 LNHNV and CDR2 YYDKDF (reference sequence).

The rearrangement links TRBV5-1 to TRBJ2-2; D uncertain. Per the germline V gene, CDR1 is SGHRS and CDR2 is YFSETQ. This CDR3 has 14 residues. V lost 0 bases to trimming and J lost 8 bases, with 11 bases between them. CDR3 residues: CASSLGQSRGELFF. The CDR3 DNA sequence: TGCGCCAGCAGCTTGGGACAAAGCCGGGGGGAGCTGTTTTTT.

The J gene is TRBJ2-7, the V gene TRBV18; 11 bases align to TRBD2. Germline lookup yields CDR1 KGHSH and CDR2 LQKENI. Germline trimming cut 3 bases from V and 3 bases from J; bases unmatched to any gene: 4. The CDR3 totals 15 residues. CDR3 DNA: TGTGCCAGCTCACCGATAGGGACTAGCGGCTACGAGCAGTACTTC. Amino acids: CASSPIGTSGYEQYF.

This chain joins TRBV28 and TRBJ2-1; 10 bases are a match to TRBD2. The V gene's germline CDR1 is MDHEN and CDR2 SYDVKM. This CDR3 spans 16 amino acids. Trimming cost V 6 bases and J 5 bases; bases outside gene matches: 10. The CDR3 sequence is CASRKAGGLIDNEQFF. As DNA, the CDR3 is TGTGCCAGCAGGAAAGCGGGAGGGCTTATCGACAATGAGCAGTTCTTC. The whole variable domain, filled in from reference TRBV28 and TRBJ2-1, reads DVKVTQSSRYLVKRTGEKVFLECVQDMDHENMFWYRQDPGLGLRLIYFSYDVKMKEKGDIPEGYSVSREKKERFSLILESASTNQTSMYLCASRKAGGLIDNEQFFGPGTRLTVL.

The CDR3 nucleotides are TGTGCCAGCAGCGTCACGGGGGAGACCCAGTACTTC. Residues: CASSVTGETQYF. The genes are TRBV9 and TRBJ2-5; perhaps TRBD2 as D (5 bases). Germline lookup yields CDR1 SGDLS and CDR2 YYNGEE. The V end was cut by 2 bases, the J end by 5 bases, with 7 bases between. The CDR3 length is 12 residues.

This chain joins TRBV6-5 and TRBJ2-7; D perhaps matches TRBD1 (5 bases). This CDR3 spans 16 amino acids. Per the germline V gene, CDR1 is MNHEY and CDR2 is SVGAGI. Trimming stripped 0 bases from V and 0 bases from J, with 12 bases between. The DNA for the CDR3 is TGTGCCAGCAGTTACTCGAAACAGGCGGTCTCCTACGAGCAGTACTTC. Translated: CASSYSKQAVSYEQYF.